Listed below are T cell receptor beta chains from one sample, sequenced in a study of control samples from healthy donors and cancer patients. Produced via immunoSEQ multiplex PCR; TCRdb's table is partial and in-frame only. The sample lists about 100,000 clones, 85% occurring once. Sequencing used blood. Every receptor here comes from a man in his thirties or forties in good health. CDR3s include the opening cysteine and the closing phenylalanine or tryptophan. D genes are given only for firm matches. Clone size, where shown, is once, few, many, or a class for clones that have expanded.

size	V	D	J	DNA	CDR3
.	TRBV2	TRBD1	TRBJ1-6	TGTGCCAGCAGTGGTGGACAGGGGATTTCACCCCTCCACTTT	CASSGGQGISPLHF
.	TRBV3-1/TRBV3-2	.	TRBJ2-1	TGTGCCAGCAGCCCAAAGTCGGGTAGGAGCTCCTACAATGAGCAGTTCTTC	CASSPKSGRSSYNEQFF
.	TRBV19	TRBD1	TRBJ1-6	TGTGCCAGTAAAACGGGACAGGGTAATTCACCCCTCCACTTT	CASKTGQGNSPLHF
.	TRBV27	TRBD2	TRBJ2-4	TGTGCCAGCAGTTCCCTTCTTGCGGGGGGGCCGCACATTCAGTACTTC	CASSSLLAGGPHIQYF
.	TRBV6-5	.	TRBJ1-1	TGTGCCAGCACCGTAAACACTGAAGCTTTCTTT	CASTVNTEAFF
few	TRBV6-2/TRBV6-3	.	TRBJ1-2	TGTGCCAGCAGTTACGACGGGGTAAACGGCTACACCTTC	CASSYDGVNGYTF
.	TRBV5-1	TRBD1	TRBJ2-6	TGCGCCAGCAGTTCGGGGACAGGGATCACTGGGGCCAACGTCCTGACTTTC	CASSSGTGITGANVLTF
once	TRBV11-2	TRBD2	TRBJ2-5	TGTGCCAGCAGCAAATCAGGGACTAGCGGGGAAGAGACCCAGTACTTC	CASSKSGTSGEETQYF
.	TRBV6-2/TRBV6-3	.	TRBJ2-3	TGTGCCAGCAGTTCGACCGGCGGATCGCAGTATTTT	CASSSTGGSQYF
.	TRBV6-6	.	TRBJ1-2	TGTGCCAGCAGCCCAGACGGACGACAGGGCTACACCTTC	CASSPDGRQGYTF
.	TRBV24-1	.	TRBJ1-3	TGTGCCACCAGTGATTTCGTCAAAACGCCCCTCTCTGGAAACACCATATATTTT	CATSDFVKTPLSGNTIYF
.	TRBV7-9	.	TRBJ2-5	TGTGCCAGCAGCTTAGATTGGGGAGAGACCCAGTACTTC	CASSLDWGETQYF
few	TRBV6-1	.	TRBJ2-3	TGTGCCAGCAGTGAAGCGGCAGGGGGCACAGATACGCAGTATTTT	CASSEAAGGTDTQYF
.	TRBV7-3	TRBD2	TRBJ2-1	TGTGCCAGCAGCCCTAGCGGAATCTCCTACAATGAGCAGTTCTTC	CASSPSGISYNEQFF
.	TRBV6-5	.	TRBJ2-7	TGTGCCAGCAAGGGGGACGGAAGGTCCTACGAGCAGTACTTC	CASKGDGRSYEQYF
.	TRBV18	.	TRBJ2-3	TGTGCCAGCTCACCCAAATCCAGGGGCACTACAGATACGCAGTATTTT	CASSPKSRGTTDTQYF
.	TRBV1	.	TRBJ2-7	TGCACCAGCAGCCAAGACAGGGGATGTTACTACGAGCAGTACTTC	CTSSQDRGCYYEQYF
few	TRBV19	.	TRBJ1-1	TGTGCCAGTAGTATAGTGATCTTCACTGAAGCTTTCTTT	CASSIVIFTEAFF
.	TRBV3-1/TRBV3-2	.	TRBJ1-5	TGTGCCAGCAGCCAAGATAGGGCTCAGCCCCAGCATTTT	CASSQDRAQPQHF
.	TRBV19	TRBD2	TRBJ2-2	TGTGCCAGTAGTATCCGCCTAGCGGGGGGCACCGGGGAGCTGTTTTTT	CASSIRLAGGTGELFF
.	TRBV3-1/TRBV3-2	.	TRBJ1-5	TGTGCCAGCAGCCAAGGGAGGGGCAAACAAAAGAGCAATCAGCCCCAGCATTTT	CASSQGRGKQKSNQPQHF
many	TRBV5-1	.	TRBJ1-1	TGCGCCAGCAGCTCTGACTGGGTGAACACTGAAGCTTTCTTT	CASSSDWVNTEAFF
.	TRBV7-9	.	TRBJ1-1	TGTGCCAGCAGCCTTCCGTGGGGAACTGAAGCTTTCTTT	CASSLPWGTEAFF
.	TRBV9	.	TRBJ1-4	TGTGCCAGCAGCGTCCTCGGGGCGACTAATGAAAAACTGTTTTTT	CASSVLGATNEKLFF
.	TRBV4-2	TRBD2	TRBJ2-1	TGTGCCAGCAGCCAAGCCGGGACTAGCAATGAGCAGTTCTTC	CASSQAGTSNEQFF
.	TRBV7-9	TRBD1	TRBJ2-3	TGTGCCAGCAGGAACACAGGGGGGAGCACAGATACGCAGTATTTT	CASRNTGGSTDTQYF
once	TRBV18	.	TRBJ1-5	TGTGCCAGCTCACCAAATAAGGGGAGAGGCAATCAGCCCCAGCATTTT	CASSPNKGRGNQPQHF
.	TRBV5-1	.	TRBJ2-2	TGCGCCAGCAGCTTGGCATTGAACACCGGGGAGCTGTTTTTT	CASSLALNTGELFF
.	TRBV4-2	TRBD1	TRBJ1-1	TGTGCCAGCAGCCAAGCCGGACAGGACGACACTGAAGCTTTCTTT	CASSQAGQDDTEAFF